These 15 T cell receptor beta chains were all obtained from the same sample, sequenced in a study of blood T cell repertoires in COVID-19. The table came from immunoSEQ multiplex PCR; TCRdb's copy has only in-frame clones and leaves some out. The sample has fewer than 80,000 clones, 87% seen once. Sequenced material: peripheral blood. These receptors came from a man aged 30 to 39 with acute or convalescent COVID-19.

The chain joins TRBV19 to TRBJ2-1; the match to TRBD2 covers 11 bases. Per the germline V gene, CDR1 is LNHDA and CDR2 is SQIVND (reference sequence). The length of the CDR3 is 16 residues. After removal of 5 bases from V and 7 bases from J, the junction contained 10 bases not matched to a gene. CDR3 loop: CASSSTSGNLLNEQFF. In DNA form, the CDR3 reads TGTGCCAGTAGTTCGACTAGCGGGAACCTTTTGAATGAGCAGTTCTTC.

The V and J genes are TRBV28 and TRBJ1-4; D might be TRBD1 (6 bases). The germline gives CDR1 MDHEN, CDR2 SYDVKM. CDR3 length: 14 residues. Trimming pared 3 bases from V and 1 base from J, leaving 6 bases between. The CDR3 region has the DNA TGTGCCAGCAGTTTGGACAGAACTAATGAAAAACTGTTTTTT. Its translation is CASSLDRTNEKLFF.

The V gene is TRBV7-9, the J gene TRBJ2-3; the D gene is possibly TRBD2 (7 bases). The CDR3 consists of 13 residues. The V and J ends lost 8 bases and 5 bases respectively, with 14 bases between them. Germline-derived CDR1 and CDR2 are SEHNR and FQNEAQ (reference sequence). The CDR3: CASGEGGVDTQYF. Written as DNA, the CDR3 is TGTGCCAGCGGGGAAGGGGGGGTAGATACGCAGTATTTT.

Written as DNA, the CDR3 is TGCGCCAGCAGCCCGAGTCACCTCTCTGGAAACACCATATATTTT. Translating gives CASSPSHLSGNTIYF. This chain joins TRBV5-1 and TRBJ1-3; no clear D. V dropped 4 bases and J dropped 0 bases, with 11 bases sitting between them. Germline values: CDR1 SGHRS, CDR2 YFSETQ. CDR3 length: 15 amino acids.

This clone was seen a single time. The V call is TRBV6-6, the J call TRBJ2-1; 7 bases are a match to TRBD2. This CDR3 spans 15 amino acids. Germline CDR1 reads MNHNY; CDR2 reads SVGAGI (reference sequence). V gave up 7 bases and J gave up 4 bases; unmatched junction bases: 10. This CDR3 is CASNAGAPAYNEQFF. CDR3 DNA sequence: TGTGCCAGCAATGCGGGAGCACCTGCATACAATGAGCAGTTCTTC.

The chain couples TRBV28 to TRBJ1-2, with TRBD1 matching 9 bases. Germline CDR1 and CDR2: MDHEN and SYDVKM. The V gene end was trimmed by 4 bases and the J gene end by 3 bases; junction bases not matched to a gene: 3. The CDR3 covers 14 residues. CDR3 sequence: CASSYRDRDYGYTF. The CDR3 coding sequence is TGTGCCAGCAGTTACCGGGACAGGGACTATGGCTACACCTTC.

This clone was recorded only once. CDR3 sequence (DNA): TGTGCCAGCAGCCTGACTAGCGGGAGGGAAGAGACCCAGTACTTC. The encoded protein is CASSLTSGREETQYF. The chain couples TRBV6-6 to TRBJ2-5; 14 bases are a match to TRBD2. Per the germline V gene, CDR1 is MNHNY and CDR2 is SVGAGI (reference sequence). This CDR3 contains 15 residues. With V trimmed by 6 bases and J by 3 bases, 3 bases remained unmatched.

The chain employs TRBV28 and TRBJ1-3, with a tentative D call TRBD1 (5 bases). The germline V gene has CDR1 MDHEN and CDR2 SYDVKM. Trimming removed 3 bases at V and 8 bases at J, with 14 bases between. The CDR3 extends over 14 amino acids. The DNA of the CDR3 is TGTGCCAGCAGTTTGCAGGGATTGGTATACACCATATATTTT. Residues: CASSLQGLVYTIYF.

The gene calls are TRBV28 and TRBJ1-1; 8 bases agree with TRBD1. Trimming at V came to 7 bases and at J to 0 bases, leaving 4 bases not matched to a gene. Germline V gene sequence: CDR1 MDHEN, CDR2 SYDVKM. The CDR3 covers 14 residues. The CDR3 DNA reads TGTGCCAGCACCCGGACAGGGTTGAACACTGAAGCTTTCTTT. Protein product: CASTRTGLNTEAFF.

V and J are TRBV5-6 and TRBJ1-5, with TRBD1 matching 7 bases. CDR3 length: 15 residues. Germline values: CDR1 SGHDT, CDR2 YYEEEE. Trimming took 1 base from V and 5 from J; bases not matched to a gene: 6. The CDR3 nucleotides are TGTGCCAGCAGCTTGCTTGACAGGGACGATCAGCCCCAGCATTTT. Amino acid sequence: CASSLLDRDDQPQHF.

The chain couples TRBV4-1 to TRBJ1-2; D may be TRBD1 (5 bases). V was pared by 0 bases and J by 8 bases, with 19 bases between. Germline values: CDR1 MGHRA, CDR2 YSYEKL. This CDR3 has 16 amino acids. The CDR3 bases are TGCGCCAGCAGCCAAGAATTGCGGGGGAAAGCTCGCGGCTACACCTTC. Its translation is CASSQELRGKARGYTF.

The chain couples TRBV7-3 to TRBJ2-3; a weak D match, TRBD2 (5 bases). CDR3 length equals 13 residues. The V and J ends lost 5 bases and 2 bases respectively, with 8 bases between them. Germline CDR1 is SGHTA and CDR2 is FQGTGA. The CDR3 sequence: CASSRTDTDTQYF. The CDR3 DNA is TGTGCCAGCAGCCGGACTGACACAGATACGCAGTATTTT.

This clone was detected once. The genes are TRBV13 and TRBJ2-5, with unresolved D. This CDR3 contains 13 residues. Germline lookup yields CDR1 PRHDT and CDR2 FYEKMQ (reference sequence). V was shortened by 5 bases and J by 4 bases, with 11 bases between the two germline ends. CDR3 in amino acids: CASSPQIIETQYF. CDR3 coding DNA: TGTGCCAGCAGCCCACAGATAATAGAGACCCAGTACTTC.

This chain uses TRBV9 with TRBJ1-5; D is perhaps TRBD1 (6 bases). Trimming stripped 4 bases from V and 1 base from J, with 9 bases between. The germline CDR1 and CDR2 sequences are SGDLS and YYNGEE. This CDR3 contains 14 residues. The CDR3 sequence is CASSYGQSNQPQHF. For the CDR3, the DNA is TGTGCCAGCAGCTACGGACAGAGCAATCAGCCCCAGCATTTT.

The rearrangement links TRBV6-1 to TRBJ2-1, with 8 bases lining up with TRBD2. Per germline, CDR1 MNHNS and CDR2 SASEGT. The CDR3 extends over 16 amino acids. V dropped 1 base and J dropped 10; count of bases not matched to a gene: 12. The DNA of the CDR3 is TGTGCCAGCAGTGAAGTCCCGGGACTAGGGGGAGGCGAGCAGTTCTTC. Residues: CASSEVPGLGGGEQFF.